The clone carrying this TCR beta chain came up a few times. Antigen specificity is unknown. CDR3 length: 17 amino acids. With 5 bases clipped from V and 0 bases from J, the junction kept 9 bases outside the gene matches. Germline V gene sequence: CDR1 SGHRS, CDR2 YFSETQ. The data stem from a study of T-cell reconstitution after alpha-beta-depleted transplantation in children. Preparation of the TCRbeta library used unique molecular identifiers. MiXCR was run by TCRdb on the PCR reads, yielding one entry per CDR3 protein. The sample lists tens of thousands of distinct CDR3 sequences, around 5.9% occurring once. Findings and caveats of the study: Some patients owed their high day-60 TCRbeta diversity to surviving recipient T cells and thymic progenitors.

The chain carries TRBV5-1 and TRBJ1-5; 9 nucleotides match TRBD1. The clonotype originates from a female patient between 2 and 15 years old who had a stem cell transplant for aplastic anemia, so the T cells may come from the graft donor. Specimen: PBMCs, mostly from graft donor cells, collected 60 days after TCRalphabeta/CD19-depleted stem cell transplant. The CDR3 sequence is CASSLTGGDYSNQPQHF. The CDR3, as DNA: TGCGCCAGCAGTCTGACAGGGGGGGATTATAGCAATCAGCCCCAGCATTTT.